This T cell receptor (beta chain) was identified during a study of cytomegalovirus exposure and HLA in healthy donors. Study-level points and caveats: Reported results showed that the classifier diagnosed cytomegalovirus status with high specificity and sensitivity. The authors listed some 160 TCR beta chains as cytomegalovirus-associated.

Vbeta (60) and Jbeta (13) primers were used in the PCR. Libraries were prepared by immunoSEQ multiplex PCR; TCRdb keeps only in-frame clonotypes and omits some of them. The sample carries about 110,000 clones, approximately 78% recorded once. Worth noting for this clone: Its antigen is not identified.

Source material: PBMCs. This sequence originates from a man aged 25 to 45 in good health and CMV-seropositive.

The CDR3 loop reads CASSSVGLADIFGSYNEQFF. The CDR3, as DNA: TGTGCCAGCAGCTCAGTCGGACTAGCGGACATCTTCGGTTCCTACAATGAGCAGTTCTTC. V is TRBV11-3 and J is TRBJ2-7; 10 bases fit TRBD2. The J call is in doubt because the DNA end fits TRBJ2-1 better. From germline, CDR1 is SGHNT and CDR2 YENEEA. CDR3 size: 20 residues.